This T cell receptor beta chain was retrieved from a study of shared clonotypes between healthy human individuals. Study details: Per donor, three plates held CD4 naive cells, three held CD4 memory, two held CD8 naive and one held CD8 memory. General observations from the study: Rarefaction gave evidence that sorted-subset sequencing remained incomplete despite large depth. Among the subsets, naive ones generally showed larger estimated richness than memory ones.

Clones were sequenced by immunoSEQ multiplex PCR, and TCRdb holds only the in-frame ones, with some missing. The sample has about 2.5 million clones, 80% to 95% seen once. With 3 bases removed from V and 0 bases from J, the gap between germline ends came to 10 bases. Germline V lookup: CDR1 SGDLS, CDR2 YYNGEE. This CDR3 is 15 amino acids long. As regards this clone: Its antigen remains unidentified.

This sequence was found in a man aged 18 to 29 in good health. Some clones in this sample may be carry-over from other donors' samples. The chain employs TRBV9 and TRBJ2-1; D is undetermined. Material for sequencing was naive CD4+ T cells from PBMCs. As to subset: CD45RA+ positively selected. The CDR3 loop reads CASSATARSYNEQFF. The CDR3 bases are TGTGCCAGCAGCGCAACGGCCCGCTCCTACAATGAGCAGTTCTTC.